These T cell receptor beta chains were read from a single sample in a study of CD8 T cells in Susac syndrome. TCRdb redid the calling of the immunoSEQ multiplex PCR reads with MiXCR, one entry per CDR3 protein. The data contain 70,000 to 100,000 distinct CDR3 sequences, approximately 95% of them singletons. The sample was CD8+ T cells from PBMCs. Receptors originate from a human donor in good health. Each CDR3 is given with its conserved first and last residue. D genes are given only for firm matches. For some rows the clone size is stated as once, few or many, or as a class when expanded; others skip it.

J,size,D,V,CDR3,DNA
TRBJ1-2,.,.,TRBV6-5,CASSYSVTGGGYTF,TGTGCCAGCAGTTACTCGGTTACCGGGGGGGGCTACACCTTC
TRBJ2-6,.,.,TRBV7-9,CASSPASGANVLTF,TGTGCCAGCAGCCCAGCCTCTGGGGCCAACGTCCTGACTTTC
TRBJ2-5,.,TRBD2,TRBV9,CASSPRPVAGRETQYF,TGTGCCAGCAGCCCCCGCCCGGTAGCGGGGAGAGAGACCCAGTACTTC
TRBJ2-3,.,.,TRBV29-1,CTSETGQKDTQYF,TGCACCTCCGAGACAGGACAAAAGGATACGCAGTATTTT
TRBJ2-5,.,TRBD1,TRBV4-2,CASSQDGTGHSQETQYF,TGTGCCAGCAGCCAAGATGGGACAGGCCATTCTCAAGAGACCCAGTACTTC
TRBJ1-2,.,.,TRBV18,CASSRDNYGYTF,TGTGCCAGCTCCCGGGACAACTATGGCTACACCTTC
TRBJ2-5,.,TRBD2,TRBV5-6,CASSLPSGGPGETQYF,TGTGCCAGCAGCTTGCCTAGCGGGGGACCTGGGGAGACCCAGTACTTC
TRBJ1-1,.,.,TRBV29-1,CSVDSYTHLNTEAFF,TGCAGCGTTGATAGCTACACCCACTTGAACACTGAAGCTTTCTTT
TRBJ2-7,.,.,TRBV7-2,CASSLDLYEQYF,TGTGCCAGCAGCTTAGACCTTTACGAGCAGTACTTC
TRBJ1-1,few,TRBD1,TRBV5-1,CASRGTGGRTEAFF,TGCGCCAGCAGAGGGACAGGGGGGCGCACTGAAGCTTTCTTT
TRBJ1-2,once,.,TRBV4-1,CASSPNRAHGYTF,TGCGCCAGCAGCCCGAACAGGGCCCATGGCTACACCTTC
TRBJ1-1,.,TRBD1,TRBV13,CASSLLVLGDRDKGPNTEAFF,TGTGCCAGCAGCTTATTGGTATTGGGGGACAGGGATAAGGGGCCGAACACTGAAGCTTTCTTT
TRBJ1-1,.,.,TRBV15,CATSRDLGAWGEAFF,TGTGCCACCAGCAGAGATCTGGGGGCTTGGGGTGAAGCTTTCTTT
TRBJ2-2,.,.,TRBV16,CASSQEGIGELFF,TGTGCCAGCAGCCAAGAGGGAATCGGGGAGCTGTTTTTT
TRBJ2-1,few,.,TRBV9,CASSVGSANEQFF,TGTGCCAGCAGCGTAGGTAGCGCCAATGAGCAGTTCTTC
TRBJ2-3,.,.,TRBV6-5,CASSYRDRSTDTQYF,TGTGCCAGCAGTTACCGGGACCGTAGCACAGATACGCAGTATTTT
TRBJ1-2,.,.,TRBV10-3,CAISESGYGYTF,TGTGCCATCAGTGAGTCAGGGTATGGCTACACCTTC